The clone carrying this T cell receptor beta chain was seen a few times. What it recognizes is unknown. The sample is drawn from a study of OX40 agonist ivuxolimab in advanced cancers. Overall study findings and caveats: Expanded clones were, on average, more numerous among CD8+ T cells than CD4+.

CDR1 and CDR2 (germline): SGHNT, YYREEE (reference sequence). The CDR3 has 16 amino acids. The trim removed 0 bases at V and 4 bases at J, leaving 3 bases unmatched. Here immunoSEQ multiplex PCR was the method, and the copy in TCRdb shows in-frame clones only, minus some. The table has tens of thousands of clones, roughly 89% seen once. The J gene is TRBJ2-2, the V gene TRBV5-4, with TRBD2 identical over 10 bases. The source of this sequence is an adult with an advanced solid tumor such as melanoma, head and neck, liver or kidney cancer. The material sequenced was CD4+ or CD8+ T cells sorted from blood, taken in a trial of the OX40 agonist ivuxolimab. CDR3 nucleotides: TGTGCCAGCAGCTTGGCTAGCGGGGGAGGCACCGGGGAGCTGTTTTTT. Residues: CASSLASGGGTGELFF.